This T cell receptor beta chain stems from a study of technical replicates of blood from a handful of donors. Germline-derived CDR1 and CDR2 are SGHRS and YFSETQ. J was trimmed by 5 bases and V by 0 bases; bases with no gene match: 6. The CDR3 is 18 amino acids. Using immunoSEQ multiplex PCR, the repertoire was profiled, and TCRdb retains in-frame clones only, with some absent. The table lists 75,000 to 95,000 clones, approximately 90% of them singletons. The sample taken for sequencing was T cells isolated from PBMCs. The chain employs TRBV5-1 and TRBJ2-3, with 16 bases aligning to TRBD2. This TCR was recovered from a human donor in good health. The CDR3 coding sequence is TGCGCCAGCAGCTTGGCTGGGACTAGCGGGAGGGCCGGAGATACGCAGTATTTT. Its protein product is CASSLAGTSGRAGDTQYF.